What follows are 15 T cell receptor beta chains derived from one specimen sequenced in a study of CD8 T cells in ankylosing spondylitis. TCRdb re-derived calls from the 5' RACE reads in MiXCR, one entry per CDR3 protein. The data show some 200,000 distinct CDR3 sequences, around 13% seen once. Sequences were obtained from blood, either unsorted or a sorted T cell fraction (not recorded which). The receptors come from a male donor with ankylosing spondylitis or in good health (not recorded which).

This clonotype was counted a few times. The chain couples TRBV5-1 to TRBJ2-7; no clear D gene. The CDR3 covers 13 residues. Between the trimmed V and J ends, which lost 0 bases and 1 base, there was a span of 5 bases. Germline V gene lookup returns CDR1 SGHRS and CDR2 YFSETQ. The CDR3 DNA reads TGCGCCAGCAGCTTGGAGATATCCTACGAGCAGTACTTC. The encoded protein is CASSLEISYEQYF.

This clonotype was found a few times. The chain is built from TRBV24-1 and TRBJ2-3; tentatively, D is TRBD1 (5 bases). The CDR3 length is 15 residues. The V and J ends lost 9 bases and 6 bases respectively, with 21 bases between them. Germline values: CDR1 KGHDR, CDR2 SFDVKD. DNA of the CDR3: TGTGCCACCGCCTCCGGACAAAACCATGTGGATACGCAGTATTTT. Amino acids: CATASGQNHVDTQYF.

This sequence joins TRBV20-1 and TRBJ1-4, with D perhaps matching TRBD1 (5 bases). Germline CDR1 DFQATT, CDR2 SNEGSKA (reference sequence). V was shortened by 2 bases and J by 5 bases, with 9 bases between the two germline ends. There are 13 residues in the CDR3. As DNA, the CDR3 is TGCAGTGCTAGACTCGGGGGAAATGAAAAACTGTTTTTT. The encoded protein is CSARLGGNEKLFF.

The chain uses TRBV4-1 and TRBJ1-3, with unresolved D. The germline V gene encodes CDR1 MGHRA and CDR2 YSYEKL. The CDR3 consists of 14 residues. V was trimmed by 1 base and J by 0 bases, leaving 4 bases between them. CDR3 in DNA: TGCGCCAGCAGCCAAGGGACCTCTGGAAACACCATATATTTT. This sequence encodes CASSQGTSGNTIYF.

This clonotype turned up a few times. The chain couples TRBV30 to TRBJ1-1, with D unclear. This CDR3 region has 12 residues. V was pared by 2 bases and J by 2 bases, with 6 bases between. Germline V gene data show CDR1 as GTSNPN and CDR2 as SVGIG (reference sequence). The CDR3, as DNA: TGTGCCTGGAGTTGGGGTAACACTGAAGCTTTCTTT. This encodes CAWSWGNTEAFF.

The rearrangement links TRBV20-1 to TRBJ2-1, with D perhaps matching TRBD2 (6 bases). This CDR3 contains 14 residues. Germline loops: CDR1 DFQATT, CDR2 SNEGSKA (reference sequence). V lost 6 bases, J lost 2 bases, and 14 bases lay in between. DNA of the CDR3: TGCAGTGCCCCTCCAGCGGGTCCCTACAATGAGCAGTTCTTC. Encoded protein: CSAPPAGPYNEQFF.

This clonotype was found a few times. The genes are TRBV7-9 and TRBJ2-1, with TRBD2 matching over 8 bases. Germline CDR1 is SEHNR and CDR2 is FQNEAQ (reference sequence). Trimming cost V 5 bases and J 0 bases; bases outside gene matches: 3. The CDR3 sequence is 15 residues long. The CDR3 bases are TGTGCCAGCAGCCAGAGCGGGAGCTCCTACAATGAGCAGTTCTTC. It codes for CASSQSGSSYNEQFF. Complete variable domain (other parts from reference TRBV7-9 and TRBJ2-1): DTGVSQNPRHKITKRGQNVTFRCDPISEHNRLYWYRQTLGQGPEFLTYFQNEAQLEKSRLLSDRFSAERPKGSFSTLEIQRTEQGDSAMYLCASSQSGSSYNEQFFGPGTRLTVL.

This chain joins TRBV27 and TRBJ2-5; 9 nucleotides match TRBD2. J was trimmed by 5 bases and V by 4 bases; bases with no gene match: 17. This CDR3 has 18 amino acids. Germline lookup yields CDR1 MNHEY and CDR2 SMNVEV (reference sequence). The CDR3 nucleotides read TGTGCCAGCAGTTCAGTCGGTCTAGCTAGCGGGGCCGGTGAGACCCAGTACTTC. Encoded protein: CASSSVGLASGAGETQYF.

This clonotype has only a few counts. CDR3 bases: TGTGCCAGCAGCGTATCTAGCGGGAGCTGGGATACGCAGTATTTT. Amino acid sequence: CASSVSSGSWDTQYF. This chain links TRBV9 with TRBJ2-3; 10 nucleotides line up with TRBD2. The CDR3 loop spans 15 amino acids. V dropped 1 base and J dropped 6; count of bases not matched to a gene: 5. The germline CDR1 and CDR2 sequences are SGDLS and YYNGEE.

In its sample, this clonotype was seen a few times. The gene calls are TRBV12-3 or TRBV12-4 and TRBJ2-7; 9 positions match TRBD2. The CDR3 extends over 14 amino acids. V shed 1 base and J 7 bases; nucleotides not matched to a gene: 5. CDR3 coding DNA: TGTGCCAGCAGTTTAGTAGCGGGGGCGAGGGAGCAGTACTTC. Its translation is CASSLVAGAREQYF.

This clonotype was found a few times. Here the CDR3 reads CASSPHGVSSYNEQFF. CDR3 nucleotide sequence: TGTGCCAGCAGCCCGCATGGCGTCAGCTCCTACAATGAGCAGTTCTTC. The V and J genes are TRBV7-9 and TRBJ2-1; D ambiguous. V was shortened by 5 bases and J by 0 bases, with 14 bases between the two germline ends. Germline-derived CDR1 and CDR2 are SEHNR and FQNEAQ (reference sequence). The CDR3 is 16 amino acids.

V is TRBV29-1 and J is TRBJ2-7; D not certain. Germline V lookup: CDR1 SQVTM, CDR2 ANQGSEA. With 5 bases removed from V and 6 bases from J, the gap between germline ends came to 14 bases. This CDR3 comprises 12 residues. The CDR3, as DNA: TGCAGCGTTCGCAGTGAGTTGAGCGAGCAGTACTTC. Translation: CSVRSELSEQYF.

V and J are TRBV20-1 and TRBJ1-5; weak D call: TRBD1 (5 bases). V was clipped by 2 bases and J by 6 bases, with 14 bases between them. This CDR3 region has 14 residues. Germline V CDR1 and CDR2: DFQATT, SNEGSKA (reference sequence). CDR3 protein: CSARMRGSFQPQHF. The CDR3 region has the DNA TGCAGTGCTAGAATGAGGGGCAGCTTTCAGCCCCAGCATTTT.

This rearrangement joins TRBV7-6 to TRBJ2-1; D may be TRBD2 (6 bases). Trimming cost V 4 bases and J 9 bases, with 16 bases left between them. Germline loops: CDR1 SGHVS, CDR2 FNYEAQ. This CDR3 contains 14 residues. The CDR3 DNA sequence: TGTGCCAGCAGCTACGGCGGGGACTGGGGTGAGCAGTTCTTC. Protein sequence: CASSYGGDWGEQFF.

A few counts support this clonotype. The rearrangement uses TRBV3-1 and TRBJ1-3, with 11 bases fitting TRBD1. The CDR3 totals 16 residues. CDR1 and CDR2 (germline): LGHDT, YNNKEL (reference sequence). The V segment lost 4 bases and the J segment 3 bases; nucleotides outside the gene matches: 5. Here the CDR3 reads CASSPRTGGNGNTIYF. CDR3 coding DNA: TGTGCCAGCAGCCCTCGGACAGGGGGCAATGGAAACACCATATATTTT. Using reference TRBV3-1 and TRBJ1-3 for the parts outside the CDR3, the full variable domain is DTAVSQTPKYLVTQMGNDKSIKCEQNLGHDTMYWYKQDSKKFLKIMFSYNNKELIINETVPNRFSPKSPDKAHLNLHINSLELGDSAVYFCASSPRTGGNGNTIYFGEGSWLTVV.